In its sample, the clone carrying this T cell receptor beta chain was seen a few times. TCRdb itself ran the 5' RACE reads through MiXCR, one entry per CDR3 protein. The sample records approximately 1.8 million distinct CDR3 sequences, around 29% being singletons. These data come from a study of identical twins. V lost 1 base and J lost 3, with 9 bases in between. Germline CDR1 reads LGHNA; CDR2 reads YNFKEQ. This CDR3 has 14 residues. Input material: cord blood. The receptor comes from a newborn girl in good health. The chain is built from TRBV4-2 and TRBJ2-5; D call uncertain. CDR3 in amino acids: CASSQVAGKETQYF. CDR3 DNA sequence: TGTGCCAGCAGCCAAGTGGCAGGAAAAGAGACCCAGTACTTC.